The entry that follows covers one T cell receptor (beta chain) sequence. With V trimmed by 2 bases and J by 1 base, 6 bases remained unmatched. CDR3 length equals 17 residues. Per germline, CDR1 SGHDT and CDR2 YYEEEE. This specimen belongs to a study of PD-L1 blockade in urothelial cancer. Noted time point: pretreatment peripheral blood. Some clones are missing from TCRdb's copy, which holds only in-frame ones; the method was immunoSEQ multiplex PCR. The sample lists 43,000 or so clones, over 75% occurring once. The clonotype originates from a man aged 55 to 70 with urothelial cancer. The genes are TRBV5-6 and TRBJ2-2; the match to TRBD1 covers 9 bases. The sample was PBMCs, taken around atezolizumab (anti-PD-L1) treatment. CDR3 DNA sequence: TGTGCCAGCAGCTTTTGGGGGACAGGGAGGAACACCGGGGAGCTGTTTTTT. Protein product: CASSFWGTGRNTGELFF.